This passage covers 25 T cell receptor beta chains from one sample sequenced in a study of shared clonotypes between healthy human individuals. The assay was immunoSEQ multiplex PCR, and TCRdb's table has in-frame clones only and misses some. Of a few million clones detected, 93% appear once; the ten largest clones hold about 0.39%. Material: naive CD4+ T cells from PBMCs. Subset defined: CD45RA+ positively selected. All receptors come from a man aged 18 to 29 in good health. Some clones in this sample may be carry-over from other donors' samples.

V is TRBV30 and J is TRBJ2-1, with D possibly being TRBD1 or TRBD2 (5 bases each). V lost 0 bases and J lost 4, with 13 bases in between. This CDR3 is built from 15 residues. Germline V lookup: CDR1 GTSNPN, CDR2 SVGIG (reference sequence). The CDR3 DNA reads as TGTGCCTGGAGTGTAGGGACGGAAGCGTACAATGAGCAGTTCTTC. It yields the protein CAWSVGTEAYNEQFF. Variable domain in full (rest from reference TRBV30 and TRBJ2-1): SQTIHQWPATLVQPVGSPLSLECTVEGTSNPNLYWYRQAAGRGLQLLFYSVGIGQISSEVPQNLSASRPQDRQFILSSKKLLLSDSGFYLCAWSVGTEAYNEQFFGPGTRLTVL.

V usage is TRBV6-1 and J usage is TRBJ1-5; TRBD1 matches at 8 bases. This CDR3 is 15 amino acids long. Germline V gives CDR1 MNHNS, CDR2 SASEGT. The V gene end was trimmed by 3 bases and the J gene end by 6 bases; junction bases not matched to a gene: 7. The CDR3 nucleotides are TGTGCCAGCAGTGACGTGACAGGGGTCGTTCAGCCCCAGCATTTT. It codes for CASSDVTGVVQPQHF.

Turning to this clone: The same CDR3 arises from other DNA sequences in this sample as well. The chain carries TRBV28 and TRBJ2-7, with D tentatively TRBD1 (5 bases). The germline V and J ends were trimmed by 3 bases and 2 bases, with 8 bases remaining between them. The CDR3 contains 13 residues. From germline, CDR1 is MDHEN and CDR2 SYDVKM. The CDR3: CASSLGQTYEQYF. The CDR3 bases are TGTGCCAGCAGTTTGGGGCAGACCTACGAGCAGTACTTC.

With respect to this clone: Other DNA variants within this sample encode the same CDR3. This chain joins TRBV7-3 and TRBJ2-1, with 7 nucleotides matching TRBD2. CDR1 and CDR2 from the germline V gene are SGHTA and FQGTGA. V shed 5 bases and J 6 bases; nucleotides not matched to a gene: 4. The CDR3 has 13 amino acids. The DNA of the CDR3 is TGTGCCAGCAGCCCTGGGAGGGGCAATGAGCAGTTCTTC. It codes for CASSPGRGNEQFF.

V gene TRBV5-1 combines with J gene TRBJ2-1, with D unclear. V dropped 6 bases and J dropped 7 bases, with 8 bases sitting between them. The CDR3 spans 11 residues. The V gene's germline CDR1 is SGHRS and CDR2 YFSETQ. CDR3 in DNA: TGCGCCAGCATGCTGTCGAATGAGCAGTTCTTC. Translation gives CASMLSNEQFF.

The chain links TRBV19 to TRBJ2-2; D is tentatively TRBD1 or TRBD2 (5 bases each). Germline CDR1 and CDR2: LNHDA and SQIVND (reference sequence). V lost 5 bases and J 3 bases, leaving 13 bases between the germline ends. The CDR3 covers 15 residues. CDR3 bases: TGTGCCAGTAGTTCCACCGGGACCTACACCGGGGAGCTGTTTTTT. Its translation is CASSSTGTYTGELFF.

The genes are TRBV7-3 and TRBJ2-6; possible D gene TRBD1, 5 bases. Germline CDR1 reads SGHTA; CDR2 reads FQGTGA. CDR3 length: 15 amino acids. Trimming took off 4 bases at V and 2 bases at J, with 9 bases between the two ends. The CDR3 DNA is TGTGCCAGCAGCTCCAGGGAAACTGGGGCCAACGTCCTGACTTTC. Protein: CASSSRETGANVLTF.

The chain carries TRBV28 and TRBJ2-7, with TRBD1 identical over 9 bases. This CDR3 is built from 15 residues. J gave up 4 bases and V 6 bases, and 10 bases lay outside the gene matches. Looked up from germline, CDR1 is MDHEN and CDR2 is SYDVKM. The CDR3 reads CASSGGRDRVYEQYF. DNA of the CDR3: TGTGCCAGCAGCGGGGGGCGGGACAGGGTATACGAGCAGTACTTC.

This CDR3 is CASSFRTETNSPLHF. CDR3 DNA sequence: TGTGCCAGCAGCTTTCGAACCGAAACCAATTCACCCCTCCACTTT. V is TRBV7-9 and J is TRBJ1-6; D gene unclear. The germline V gene has CDR1 SEHNR and CDR2 FQNEAQ (reference sequence). This CDR3 spans 15 amino acids. Trimming shortened V by 3 bases and J by 7 bases, and 13 bases separated the two germline ends.

The genes are TRBV29-1 and TRBJ1-4, with no clear D. V was shortened by 0 bases and J by 0 bases, with 8 bases between the two germline ends. CDR1 and CDR2 from the germline V gene are SQVTM and ANQGSEA. CDR3 length: 15 residues. The CDR3 spells CSVEEIPATNEKLFF. Written as DNA, the CDR3 is TGCAGCGTTGAAGAGATACCTGCAACTAATGAAAAACTGTTTTTT. The complete variable domain, with remaining parts taken from reference TRBV29-1 and TRBJ1-4, reads SAVISQKPSRDICQRGTSLTIQCQVDSQVTMMFWYRQQPGQSLTLIATANQGSEATYESGFVIDKFPISRPNLTFSTLTVSNMSPEDSSIYLCSVEEIPATNEKLFFGSGTQLSVL.

The V gene is TRBV7-9, the J gene TRBJ2-7; 8 nucleotides match TRBD1. V gave up 4 bases and J gave up 5 bases; unmatched junction bases: 4. Per germline, CDR1 SEHNR and CDR2 FQNEAQ (reference sequence). This CDR3 region has 13 residues. CDR3 loop: CASSSPGGDEQYF. The CDR3 nucleotides are TGTGCCAGCAGCTCGCCAGGGGGCGACGAGCAGTACTTC.

In regard to this clone: Different DNA sequences within this sample yield the same CDR3. This chain uses TRBV6-5 with TRBJ2-6, with 8 bases matching TRBD1. V trimming: 5 bases; J trimming: 1 base; junction bases outside the gene matches: 1. The length of the CDR3 is 15 residues. In germline, CDR1 is MNHEY, CDR2 SVGAGI. CDR3 in amino acids: CASSRTGSGANVLTF. The CDR3, as DNA: TGTGCCAGCAGTCGGACAGGGTCTGGGGCCAACGTCCTGACTTTC.

CDR3 residues: CASSLEPRGVGFQPQHF. The CDR3 nucleotides read TGCGCCAGCAGCTTGGAGCCTCGGGGGGTGGGTTTCCAGCCCCAGCATTTT. The rearrangement uses TRBV5-1 and TRBJ1-5; tentatively, D is TRBD1 (5 bases). Looked up from germline, CDR1 is SGHRS and CDR2 is YFSETQ. Deletions cut 0 bases from V and 7 bases from J, with 20 bases between. The CDR3 loop spans 17 amino acids.

The rearrangement uses TRBV6-6 and TRBJ1-5; D possibly corresponds to TRBD1 (6 bases). CDR1 and CDR2 from the germline V gene are MNHNY and SVGAGI (reference sequence). V gave up 11 bases and J gave up 5 bases, with 13 bases separating them. The CDR3 has 12 amino acids. The CDR3 nucleotides read TGTGCCGGGGGGCCGGGGCATCAGCCCCAGCATTTT. Translated, it gives CAGGPGHQPQHF.

This chain joins TRBV6-5 and TRBJ2-6; the D is unclear. Germline lookup yields CDR1 MNHEY and CDR2 SVGAGI. This CDR3 contains 14 residues. With 6 bases removed from V and 0 bases from J, the gap between germline ends came to 6 bases. The CDR3 loop reads CASRPLSGANVLTF. CDR3 coding DNA: TGTGCCAGCAGACCCCTCTCTGGGGCCAACGTCCTGACTTTC.

The genes are TRBV7-9 and TRBJ2-3; no reliable D call. Looked up from germline, CDR1 is SEHNR and CDR2 is FQNEAQ (reference sequence). The CDR3 is 16 amino acids. Trimming took off 5 bases at V and 5 bases at J, with 20 bases between the two ends. Here the CDR3 DNA reads TGTGCCAGCAGCCCCTTCCTAGAGGTTTTGATAGATACGCAGTATTTT. Protein sequence: CASSPFLEVLIDTQYF.

This chain links TRBV5-1 with TRBJ1-1, with D maybe TRBD1 (5 bases). The germline gives CDR1 SGHRS, CDR2 YFSETQ. Trimming took off 4 bases at V and 4 bases at J, with 14 bases between the two ends. CDR3 length equals 14 residues. This CDR3 reads CASSPMGGGTEAFF. The CDR3 DNA sequence: TGCGCCAGCAGCCCCATGGGGGGAGGCACTGAAGCTTTCTTT.

This clone was seen only once. The gene calls are TRBV19 and TRBJ1-2; 7 bases fit TRBD1. Germline V gene sequence: CDR1 LNHDA, CDR2 SQIVND (reference sequence). The CDR3 is 14 amino acids. The J segment lost 1 base and the V segment lost 6 bases, leaving 5 bases of the junction unmatched. CDR3: CASSKRQGNYGYTF. DNA of the CDR3: TGTGCCAGTAGCAAGAGACAGGGTAACTATGGCTACACCTTC. Based on the CDR3 plus reference TRBV19 and TRBJ1-2, the full variable domain is DGGITQSPKYLFRKEGQNVTLSCEQNLNHDAMYWYRQDPGQGLRLIYYSQIVNDFQKGDIAEGYSVSREKKESFPLTVTSAQKNPTAFYLCASSKRQGNYGYTFGSGTRLTVV.

V and J are TRBV28 and TRBJ2-3; D is uncertain. The CDR3 extends over 18 amino acids. Trimming removed 4 bases from V and 4 bases from J, with 24 bases in between. The germline V gene encodes CDR1 MDHEN and CDR2 SYDVKM. The CDR3 loop is CASSSPYFPYQEADTQYF. CDR3 in DNA: TGTGCCAGCAGTTCCCCTTATTTCCCCTACCAGGAAGCAGATACGCAGTATTTT.

V and J are TRBV5-1 and TRBJ2-6; no clear D. This CDR3 region has 15 residues. The germline V and J ends were trimmed by 3 bases and 0 bases, with 7 bases remaining between them. From germline, CDR1 is SGHRS and CDR2 YFSETQ. CDR3 region: CASSYTSSGANVLTF. CDR3 DNA sequence: TGCGCCAGCAGCTACACCAGCTCTGGGGCCAACGTCCTGACTTTC.

For the CDR3, the DNA is TGTGCCAGCAGCTTACAGGGTGACACTGAAGCTTTCTTT. Its protein is CASSLQGDTEAFF. The chain joins TRBV11-3 to TRBJ1-1, with D tentatively TRBD1 (5 bases). The V gene's germline CDR1 is SGHNT and CDR2 YENEEA. V gave up 2 bases and J gave up 3 bases, with 7 bases separating them. The CDR3 is made up of 13 amino acids.

The chain joins TRBV7-8 to TRBJ2-5; D is ambiguous. The CDR3 covers 14 residues. Trimming took 5 bases from V and 0 from J, leaving 10 bases between them. Germline assignment: CDR1 SGHVS and CDR2 FQNEAQ. DNA for the CDR3: TGTGCCAGCAGCCCAGACCGGTACCAAGAGACCCAGTACTTC. Its translation: CASSPDRYQETQYF.

The genes are TRBV5-1 and TRBJ2-5; 8 bases match TRBD2. Germline V gene data show CDR1 as SGHRS and CDR2 as YFSETQ. The V segment lost 5 bases and the J segment 5 bases; nucleotides outside the gene matches: 17. CDR3 length: 17 amino acids. The CDR3 DNA reads as TGCGCCAGCAGAAGAGGGTCATCAGCGGGAGTCTGGGAGACCCAGTACTTC. It specifies CASRRGSSAGVWETQYF.

With regard to this clone: Other nucleotide sequences from this sample produce the same CDR3. The chain carries TRBV5-4 and TRBJ2-1; TRBD2 aligns across 12 bases. Germline V gene sequence: CDR1 SGHNT, CDR2 YYREEE (reference sequence). The CDR3 is 16 amino acids. Trimming removed 4 bases from V and 8 bases from J; junction bases left unmatched: 10. DNA for the CDR3: TGTGCCAGCAGCCCGGAACTAGCGGGGGGCGGGGATGAGCAGTTCTTC. Its translation is CASSPELAGGGDEQFF.

This chain connects TRBV18 to TRBJ2-7; D perhaps matches TRBD1 (6 bases). The CDR3 runs to 18 residues. Per germline, CDR1 KGHSH and CDR2 LQKENI. The V end was cut by 2 bases, the J end by 3 bases, with 23 bases between. CDR3 loop: CASSPSRLFLGQNYEQYF. For the CDR3, the DNA is TGTGCCAGCTCACCATCAAGATTATTTTTAGGACAGAACTACGAGCAGTACTTC.